The TCR beta chain under discussion was sequenced for a study of siplizumab effects on memory and regulatory T cells. Study conclusions and caveats: Neither a naive nor a memory phenotype was assignable to roughly 80-96% of proliferating CD4+ or CD8+ clones. Major contributors to the alloresponse seemed to be naive T cells, which also appeared more diverse than memory cells.

Trimming took off 4 bases at V and 10 bases at J, with 20 bases between the two ends. The V gene's germline CDR1 is SGHDN and CDR2 FVKESK. CDR3 size: 15 residues. Turning to this clone: Its antigen remains unidentified.

Sequencing was performed with immunoSEQ multiplex PCR; in TCRdb, only in-frame clones are kept and a portion is missing. The sample lists 100,000 or so clones; 92% were seen once. Source material: Tregs sorted from blood. V gene TRBV14 combines with J gene TRBJ2-1, with a tentative D call TRBD2 (6 bases). This clonotype originated in a human donor in good health. The CDR3 is CASSLVGLGLGEQFF. CDR3 sequence (DNA): TGTGCCAGCAGCCTTGTGGGACTTGGCCTCGGGGAGCAGTTCTTC.